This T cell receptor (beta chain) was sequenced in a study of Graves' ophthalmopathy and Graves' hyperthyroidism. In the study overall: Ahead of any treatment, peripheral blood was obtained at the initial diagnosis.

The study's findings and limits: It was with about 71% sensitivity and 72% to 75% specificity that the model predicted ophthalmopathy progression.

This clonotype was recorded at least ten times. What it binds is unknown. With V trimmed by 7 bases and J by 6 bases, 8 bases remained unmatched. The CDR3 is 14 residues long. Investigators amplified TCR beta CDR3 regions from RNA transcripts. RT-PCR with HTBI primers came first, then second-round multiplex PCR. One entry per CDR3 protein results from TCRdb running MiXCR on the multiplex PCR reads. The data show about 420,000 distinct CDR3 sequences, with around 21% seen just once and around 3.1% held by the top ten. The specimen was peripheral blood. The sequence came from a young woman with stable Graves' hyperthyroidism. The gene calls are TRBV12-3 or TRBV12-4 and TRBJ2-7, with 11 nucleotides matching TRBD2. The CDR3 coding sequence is TGTGCCAGCACTTTTAGCGGGAGGGCCGCCGAGCAGTACTTC. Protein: CASTFSGRAAEQYF.